The rows below give T cell receptor beta chains drawn from one sample of a study of OX40 agonist ivuxolimab in advanced cancers. The data were produced by immunoSEQ multiplex PCR, yet TCRdb's version contains in-frame clones alone and is incomplete. This table holds 15,000 to 20,000 clones, more than 85% found once. The input for sequencing was CD4+ or CD8+ T cells sorted from blood, taken in a trial of the OX40 agonist ivuxolimab. All receptors come from an adult with an advanced solid tumor such as melanoma, head and neck, liver or kidney cancer. Each CDR3 is given with its conserved first and last residue. The D gene is left open where the match is weak. Some rows have no size entry. The others give once, few or many, or a class for an expanded clone.

d_call: TRBD1
v_call: TRBV28
j_call: TRBJ2-7
clone_size: .
cdr3_nt: TGTGCCAGCAGTCCCCGGGACAGCGTTCTTAGGGCCTCCTACGAGCAGTACTTC
cdr3_aa: CASSPRDSVLRASYEQYF

d_call: .
v_call: TRBV19
j_call: TRBJ2-1
clone_size: .
cdr3_nt: TGTGCCAGTAGTCAGGACCCTGGGGACTACAATGAGCAGTTCTTC
cdr3_aa: CASSQDPGDYNEQFF

d_call: .
v_call: TRBV28
j_call: TRBJ2-7
clone_size: .
cdr3_nt: TGTGCCAGCAGTTTGGCGACTGAAATCTCCTACGAGCAGTACTTC
cdr3_aa: CASSLATEISYEQYF

d_call: .
v_call: TRBV27
j_call: TRBJ2-5
clone_size: .
cdr3_nt: TGTGCCAGCAGTCCCCTACTCCAAGAGACCCAGTACTTC
cdr3_aa: CASSPLLQETQYF

d_call: .
v_call: TRBV18
j_call: TRBJ1-3
clone_size: few
cdr3_nt: TGTGCCAGCTCACCTCTGACAGGACCGAGCTCTGGAAACACCATATATTTT
cdr3_aa: CASSPLTGPSSGNTIYF

d_call: TRBD2
v_call: TRBV5-1
j_call: TRBJ2-1
clone_size: .
cdr3_nt: TGCGCCAGCAGCGGATGGGTAGCGGGAGCGTACAATGAGCAGTTCTTC
cdr3_aa: CASSGWVAGAYNEQFF

d_call: TRBD2
v_call: TRBV5-1
j_call: TRBJ2-1
clone_size: .
cdr3_nt: TGCGCCAGCAGCCCAGCCGGGACTAGCGGGGGGGCCGATGAGCAGTTCTTC
cdr3_aa: CASSPAGTSGGADEQFF

d_call: .
v_call: TRBV6-6
j_call: TRBJ2-1
clone_size: .
cdr3_nt: TGTGCCAGCAGACGAGAGAACAATGAGCAGTTCTTC
cdr3_aa: CASRRENNEQFF

d_call: TRBD2
v_call: TRBV2
j_call: TRBJ2-7
clone_size: .
cdr3_nt: TGTGCCAGCAGGAAGAGCGGGGGGGCCTACGAGCAGTACTTC
cdr3_aa: CASRKSGGAYEQYF

d_call: TRBD2
v_call: TRBV19
j_call: TRBJ2-1
clone_size: .
cdr3_nt: TGTGCCAGTAGCCCTAGCGGGAGTCTTTACAATGAGCAGTTCTTC
cdr3_aa: CASSPSGSLYNEQFF

d_call: .
v_call: TRBV4-3
j_call: TRBJ2-2
clone_size: .
cdr3_nt: TGCGCCAGCAGCCAAGACAGGGGTGGGAACACCGGGGAGCTGTTTTTT
cdr3_aa: CASSQDRGGNTGELFF

d_call: TRBD2
v_call: TRBV15
j_call: TRBJ2-7
clone_size: .
cdr3_nt: TGTGCCACCAGTGGGACTAGCGGGAGATACTACGAGCAGTACTTC
cdr3_aa: CATSGTSGRYYEQYF

d_call: TRBD2
v_call: TRBV4-1
j_call: TRBJ2-7
clone_size: .
cdr3_nt: TGCGCCAGCAGCCATAGTCTAGCGGGAGATGAGCAGTACTTC
cdr3_aa: CASSHSLAGDEQYF

d_call: TRBD1
v_call: TRBV19
j_call: TRBJ1-1
clone_size: .
cdr3_nt: TGTGCCAGTATCCAGGGACAGTACATGAACACTGAAGCTTTCTTT
cdr3_aa: CASIQGQYMNTEAFF

d_call: .
v_call: TRBV5-4
j_call: TRBJ1-2
clone_size: .
cdr3_nt: TGTGCCAGCAGCTTGGGGACAGACTACACCTTC
cdr3_aa: CASSLGTDYTF

d_call: TRBD1
v_call: TRBV4-3
j_call: TRBJ1-2
clone_size: .
cdr3_nt: TGCGCCAGCAGCCAGACGTTGGACAGGGGATTCTATGGCTACACCTTC
cdr3_aa: CASSQTLDRGFYGYTF

d_call: .
v_call: TRBV28
j_call: TRBJ1-5
clone_size: .
cdr3_nt: TGTGCCAGCAGTTTTATAGGGTTAGGTCAGCCCCAGCATTTT
cdr3_aa: CASSFIGLGQPQHF

d_call: .
v_call: TRBV4-1
j_call: TRBJ2-7
clone_size: .
cdr3_nt: TGCGCCAGCAGCCAAGTCGACGGCTCCTACGAGCAGTACTTC
cdr3_aa: CASSQVDGSYEQYF

d_call: .
v_call: TRBV28
j_call: TRBJ1-3
clone_size: .
cdr3_nt: TGTGCCAGCAGTCCTAACGACCTCTCTGGAAACACCATATATTTT
cdr3_aa: CASSPNDLSGNTIYF

d_call: .
v_call: TRBV9
j_call: TRBJ2-5
clone_size: .
cdr3_nt: TGTGCCAGCAGCCAGGACAACTCCCAAGAGACCCAGTACTTC
cdr3_aa: CASSQDNSQETQYF